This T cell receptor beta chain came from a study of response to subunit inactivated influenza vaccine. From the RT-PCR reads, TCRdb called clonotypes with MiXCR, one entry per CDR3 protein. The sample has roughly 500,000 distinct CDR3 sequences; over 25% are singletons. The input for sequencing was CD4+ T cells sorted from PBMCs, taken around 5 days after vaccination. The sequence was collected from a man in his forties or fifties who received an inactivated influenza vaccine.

CDR3 region: CASSLDTSGGAPIYNEQFF. CDR3 DNA sequence: TGCGCCAGCAGCTTGGATACTAGCGGGGGGGCACCGATCTACAATGAGCAGTTCTTC. The V and J genes are TRBV5-1 and TRBJ2-1, with 13 bases matching TRBD2. Trimming took 0 bases from V and 3 from J; bases not matched to a gene: 9. CDR1 and CDR2 (germline): SGHRS, YFSETQ. This CDR3 has 19 amino acids.